This T cell receptor beta chain was documented in a study of shared clonotypes between healthy human individuals (dated by TCRdb to about 2020). About the study as a whole: The cohort included a few men and two women between 18 and 49 years of age. For each donor, three plates each were used for CD4 naive and CD4 memory, two plates were used for CD8 naive, and one plate was used for CD8 memory. Blood TCR repertoires of about 5 healthy adults were deeply sequenced to estimate repertoire size and the extent of clonotype sharing between individuals. To increase sequencing depth and limit assay-specific biases, different laboratories used diverse techniques to prepare libraries and sequence TCR repertoires. Each donor's leukapheresis produced roughly between roughly 0.85 and 9 billion PBMCs.

Using the deep immunoSEQ assay, TCR CDR3 regions were amplified from genomic DNA by multiplex PCR. Genomic DNA extracted from each cell subset was distributed evenly over all wells of several immunoSEQ 96-well plates, and each plate served as one replicate. For sorted subsets, 150 to 250 ng of genomic DNA, equivalent to 25,000 to 35,000 T cell genomes, went into each replicate PCR. The purified libraries were quantified using a Qubit 3.0 fluorometer, sized with a Bioanalyzer 2100, and then quantified again using the KAPA Library Quantification kit. Every immunoSEQ 96-well plate was sequenced on a separate single-read 150-cycle Illumina NextSeq 550 flow cell. In the authors' own workflow: Because the immunoSEQ output included only junctional sequences and no quality scores, the filtering could not be the same as the filtering used for full-length reads. To assign V/J genes and CDR3, sequences were annotated against IMGT germline references using PyIR, a Python wrapper for IgBLAST v1.9. Reads were filtered out if the reads had weak V/J assignments (E-value above 1e-6), no CDR3, stop codons, out-of-frame junctions, or ambiguous translated residues. V3J clonotypes were defined by identical inferred V gene, J gene, and CDR3 amino acid sequence. Percentage overlap between repertoires was computed as shared unique clonotypes divided by the size of the smaller repertoire. Repertoire richness was assessed with RTK rarefaction, the Chao1 estimator, and Recon v2.1 estimates of unobserved clonotypes. Generation probabilities for all TCRbeta clonotypes obtained by the gDNA method from several donors were computed using OLGA. What TCRdb holds here is the immuneACCESS table cut down to in-frame rearrangements. Part of the clones is not present; checked against another copy, under half of the missing clones reflect an unresolved V gene, and the others are unexplained. The V and J calls and clone size were taken over from that table, and D and trimming were inferred from the DNA. For this sample there are 2 million to 2.5 million clones; approximately 90% appear just once. Around 0.38% of the sample comes from the top ten.

The CDR3 runs 15 residues from the cysteine to the phenylalanine. Just CDR3 DNA is preserved here, 45 bases in frame from base 1. Ends trimmed: V by 7 bases, J by 1 base; bases unmatched to a gene: 5. CDR1 and CDR2 (SNHLY, FYNNEI) derive from the germline V gene. Donors were healthy HIV-negative adults with no recently reported acute infections or vaccinations. Only Caucasian adults living in Nashville, Tennessee, USA were represented among the donors. CD4+ T cells were enriched through magnetic negative selection, after which naive cells were positively selected on CD45RA and the remaining negative fraction served as the memory subset. Blood was collected by leukapheresis, and PBMCs were isolated by Ficoll-Histopaque density gradient centrifugation and then cryopreserved in liquid nitrogen vapor phase. Analytical flow cytometry was used to check the purity and quantity of each magnetically sorted T cell population. Genomic DNA was isolated from every sorted fraction and measured by UV absorbance on a Nanodrop 2000c.

Note on this clone: Its specific antigen is unknown. No base-level quality is on record; no much larger clone is a single base apart.

Overall study results and their limits: Even with the large sequencing depth, rarefaction of the sorted-subset datasets indicated that sequencing was incomplete. Pairwise subsampling indicated that sequencing depth was expected to affect the degree of clonotype sharing among donors. The small number of donors limited the genetic and exposure-history diversity represented. Sharing across a few donors was observed for roughly 5.4% of naive CD4, 3% to 4% of naive CD8, about 2.3% of memory CD4, and around 0.44% of memory CD8 clonotypes. Naive subsets generally had larger estimated clonotype richness than memory subsets. Compared with non-shared clonotypes, the clonotypes found in all four sorted-subset donors had higher generation probabilities. Sampling was restricted to blood, and TCR repertoires in tissues likely differ from the TCR repertoires found in blood.

The sample taken for sequencing was naive CD4+ T cells from PBMCs. Reading the label with the study, this specimen's cell subset or site is: CD45RA+ positively selected. This sequence uses TRBV2 and TRBJ2-2; TRBD2 agrees with 8 junctional bases. The sequence was collected from a man aged 18 to 30 in good health. Some clones in this sample may be carry-over from other donors' samples. The CDR3 here reads CASTGTRRNTGELFF. The base sequence is TGTGCCAGCACTGGGACTAGACGGAACACCGGGGAGCTGTTTTTT.